This T cell receptor (beta chain) was recorded in a study of identical twins. There are 15 residues in the CDR3. Germline assignment: CDR1 KGHDR and CDR2 SFDVKD. Trimming left V 0 bases short and J 9 bases short, with 14 bases between. One entry per CDR3 protein, called by TCRdb with MiXCR from the 5' RACE reads. The sample has roughly 690,000 distinct CDR3 sequences, 5.5% to 6.5% seen once. This clonotype was counted many times. The source material was naive T cells sorted from blood. The TCR was taken from a man aged 18-30 years in good health. The chain is built from TRBV24-1 and TRBJ2-1; D is unresolved. For the CDR3, the DNA is TGTGCCACCAGTGATTTGCAAGTCCCGGGCTCTGAGCAGTTCTTC. The encoded protein is CATSDLQVPGSEQFF.